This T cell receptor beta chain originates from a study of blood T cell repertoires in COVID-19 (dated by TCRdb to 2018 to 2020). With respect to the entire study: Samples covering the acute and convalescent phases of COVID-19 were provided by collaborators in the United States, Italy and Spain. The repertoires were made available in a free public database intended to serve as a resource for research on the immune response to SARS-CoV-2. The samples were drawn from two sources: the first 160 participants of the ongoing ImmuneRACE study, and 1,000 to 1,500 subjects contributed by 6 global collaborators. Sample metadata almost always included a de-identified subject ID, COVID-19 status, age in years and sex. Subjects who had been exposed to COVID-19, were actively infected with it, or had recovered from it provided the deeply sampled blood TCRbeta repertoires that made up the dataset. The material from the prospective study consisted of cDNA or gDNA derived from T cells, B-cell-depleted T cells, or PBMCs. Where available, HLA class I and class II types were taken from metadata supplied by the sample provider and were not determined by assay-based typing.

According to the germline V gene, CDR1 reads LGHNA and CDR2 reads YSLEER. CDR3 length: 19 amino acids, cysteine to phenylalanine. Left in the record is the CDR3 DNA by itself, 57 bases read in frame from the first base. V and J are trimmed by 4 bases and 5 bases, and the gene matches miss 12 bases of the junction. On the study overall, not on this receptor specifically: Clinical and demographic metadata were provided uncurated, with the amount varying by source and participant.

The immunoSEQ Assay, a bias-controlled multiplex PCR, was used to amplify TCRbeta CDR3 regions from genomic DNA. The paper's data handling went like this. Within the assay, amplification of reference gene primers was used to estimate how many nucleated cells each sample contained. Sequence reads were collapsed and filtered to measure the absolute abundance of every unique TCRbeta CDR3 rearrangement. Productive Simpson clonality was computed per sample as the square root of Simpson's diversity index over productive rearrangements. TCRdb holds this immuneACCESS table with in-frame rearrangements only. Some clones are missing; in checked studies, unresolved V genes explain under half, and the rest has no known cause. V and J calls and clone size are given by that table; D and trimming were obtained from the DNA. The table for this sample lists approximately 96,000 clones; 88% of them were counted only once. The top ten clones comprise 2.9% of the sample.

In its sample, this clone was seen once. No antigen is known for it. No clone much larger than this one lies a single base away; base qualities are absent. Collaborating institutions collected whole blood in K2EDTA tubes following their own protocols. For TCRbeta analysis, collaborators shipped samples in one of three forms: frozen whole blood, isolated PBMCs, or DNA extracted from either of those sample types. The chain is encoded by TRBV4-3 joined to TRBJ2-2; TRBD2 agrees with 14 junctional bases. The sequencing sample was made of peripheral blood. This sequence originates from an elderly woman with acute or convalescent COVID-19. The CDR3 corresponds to CASSPTREGLAGGTGELFF. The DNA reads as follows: TGCGCCAGCAGCCCGACAAGGGAAGGACTAGCGGGAGGAACCGGGGAGCTGTTTTTT.